These T cell receptor beta chains were read from a single sample in a study of beta chain features in type 1 diabetes. Assay: immunoSEQ multiplex PCR; the TCRdb copy retains only in-frame clones and omits some. This sample carries approximately 150,000 clones, about 10% of them seen once, and the ten largest clones take 1.3%. Sequencing was performed on naive CD4+ T cells from blood. The source of these receptors is a man between 18 and 29 years old in good health. CDR3s include the opening cysteine and the closing phenylalanine or tryptophan. Fields, in order: V gene, D gene, J gene, clone size, CDR3 protein, CDR3 DNA. A D gene is named only where the DNA matches it firmly. The size of a clone is reported for some rows only, either as once, few or many, or as a class for expanded clones.

TRBV7-2	-	TRBJ1-5	-	CASSLYSLSNQPQHF	TGTGCCAGCAGCTTATACAGCCTTAGCAATCAGCCCCAGCATTTT
TRBV9	-	TRBJ2-1	-	CASSVRADTYNEQFF	TGTGCCAGCAGCGTGAGGGCTGACACCTACAATGAGCAGTTCTTC
TRBV19	TRBD1	TRBJ1-5	-	CASKEGAHRNQPQHF	TGTGCCAGTAAGGAGGGGGCACATCGAAATCAGCCCCAGCATTTT
TRBV30	TRBD2	TRBJ2-6	-	CAWSVLPGGKGANVLTF	TGTGCCTGGAGTGTTTTACCGGGGGGGAAAGGGGCCAACGTCCTGACTTTC
TRBV5-1	-	TRBJ2-2	-	CASSPGGFNTGELFF	TGCGCCAGCAGCCCGGGGGGCTTTAACACCGGGGAGCTGTTTTTT
TRBV7-2	-	TRBJ2-4	-	CASSKSGGTNIQYF	TGTGCCAGCAGCAAGTCAGGAGGAACGAACATTCAGTACTTC
TRBV25-1	-	TRBJ1-2	-	CASSEPGLLDGYGYTF	TGTGCCAGCAGTGAACCGGGACTCCTTGATGGCTATGGCTACACCTTC
TRBV7-9	-	TRBJ2-3	few	CASSSNAAVNTQYF	TGTGCCAGCAGCTCGAACGCGGCGGTGAATACGCAGTATTTT
TRBV9	-	TRBJ1-3	-	CASSVAPQGFGNTIYF	TGTGCCAGCAGCGTAGCTCCTCAGGGCTTTGGAAACACCATATATTTT
TRBV7-6	TRBD2	TRBJ2-3	-	CASSRGGGTDTQYF	TGTGCCAGCAGCCGTGGGGGGGGCACAGATACGCAGTATTTT
TRBV5-1	TRBD1	TRBJ2-1	-	CASSSGQGNEQFF	TGCGCCAGCAGCTCCGGACAGGGTAATGAGCAGTTCTTC
TRBV7-2	TRBD2	TRBJ2-3	few	CASSPDSGGTDTQYF	TGTGCCAGCAGCCCCGATAGCGGGGGCACAGATACGCAGTATTTT
TRBV9	-	TRBJ2-3	few	CASSVEPDTQYF	TGTGCCAGCAGCGTAGAGCCAGATACGCAGTATTTT
TRBV11-1	TRBD1	TRBJ2-7	few	CASSLSRWGTDDYEQYF	TGTGCCAGCAGCTTAAGCAGGTGGGGGACAGATGACTACGAGCAGTACTTC
TRBV6-5	-	TRBJ1-5	-	CASSSPDQPQHF	TGTGCCAGCAGTTCTCCGGATCAGCCCCAGCATTTT
TRBV7-8	-	TRBJ2-7	few	CASSLAGHLSYEQYF	TGTGCCAGCAGCTTAGCTGGACACCTCTCCTACGAGCAGTACTTC
TRBV5-4	-	TRBJ1-5	-	CASSTDGLSNQPQHF	TGTGCCAGCAGCACGGACGGACTTAGCAATCAGCCCCAGCATTTT
TRBV6-6	-	TRBJ1-2	few	CASSSGTSSNYGYTF	TGTGCCAGCAGTTCCGGGACAAGCTCTAACTATGGCTACACCTTC
TRBV15	-	TRBJ1-5	-	CATSPNRDVSNQPQHF	TGTGCCACCAGCCCCAACAGGGATGTGAGCAATCAGCCCCAGCATTTT
TRBV7-2	TRBD1	TRBJ2-3	-	CASRQTGDQPRPQYF	TGTGCCAGCAGACAGACAGGGGACCAGCCTCGGCCGCAGTATTTT
TRBV15	-	TRBJ2-7	-	CATSREQVAYEQYF	TGTGCCACCAGCAGAGAACAGGTGGCCTACGAGCAGTACTTC
TRBV7-9	-	TRBJ2-7	-	CASSPRDSRSEQYF	TGTGCCAGCAGCCCCCGGGACTCAAGGAGCGAGCAGTACTTC
TRBV30	-	TRBJ1-2	-	CAWSGGEFYGYTF	TGTGCCTGGAGTGGCGGAGAATTTTATGGCTACACCTTC
TRBV7-2	-	TRBJ2-7	-	CASSLARGSGEQYF	TGTGCCAGCAGCTTAGCGCGGGGATCGGGCGAGCAGTACTTC
TRBV28	TRBD1	TRBJ2-7	few	CASRRQGLSSYEQYF	TGTGCCAGCAGAAGACAGGGTCTTAGCTCCTACGAGCAGTACTTC
TRBV7-6	TRBD1	TRBJ1-2	few	CASSPTAGTGLRRTF	TGTGCCAGCAGCCCCACGGCCGGGACAGGACTCCGACGCACCTTC
TRBV7-9	-	TRBJ1-6	few	CASSLSRSGRRSPLHF	TGTGCCAGCAGCTTAAGTCGCTCGGGGAGGAGGTCACCCCTCCACTTT
TRBV29-1	-	TRBJ1-2	few	CSVERENYTF	TGCAGCGTTGAAAGAGAGAACTACACCTTC
TRBV11-3	TRBD2	TRBJ2-2	-	CASSFGGGNTGELFF	TGTGCCAGCAGCTTTGGCGGGGGGAACACCGGGGAGCTGTTTTTT
TRBV28	TRBD1	TRBJ2-7	few	CASSSTGPYEQYF	TGTGCCAGCAGTTCGACAGGGCCCTACGAGCAGTACTTC
TRBV19	-	TRBJ2-5	-	CASSIPGKETQYF	TGTGCCAGTAGTATACCAGGGAAAGAGACCCAGTACTTC
TRBV7-2	-	TRBJ2-7	-	CASSPGEDLGQYF	TGTGCCAGCAGCCCCGGGGAGGACCTGGGGCAGTACTTC
TRBV28	TRBD1	TRBJ2-7	-	CASSFGAGGSYEQYF	TGTGCCAGCAGTTTTGGTGCAGGGGGCTCCTACGAGCAGTACTTC
TRBV9	-	TRBJ2-6	-	CASSVPGAGANALTF	TGTGCCAGCAGCGTACCTGGGGCTGGGGCCAACGCCCTGACTTTC
TRBV4-1	-	TRBJ2-2	many	CASSQDESSRAELFF	TGCGCCAGCAGCCAAGACGAGTCTTCGCGTGCGGAGCTGTTTTTT
TRBV28	TRBD1	TRBJ1-6	few	CASSFRGASSYNSPLHF	TGTGCCAGCAGTTTCAGGGGGGCGAGCTCCTATAATTCACCCCTCCACTTT
TRBV7-3	TRBD1	TRBJ2-3	few	CASRQGAVGDTQYF	TGTGCCAGCAGACAGGGGGCAGTAGGAGATACGCAGTATTTT
TRBV11-2	-	TRBJ1-1	-	CASSLGAGEIEAFF	TGTGCCAGCAGCTTAGGGGCGGGGGAAATTGAAGCTTTCTTT
TRBV6-5	TRBD2	TRBJ2-7	-	CASSWTSGDEQYF	TGTGCCAGCAGCTGGACTAGCGGGGACGAGCAGTACTTC
TRBV19	TRBD2	TRBJ2-5	-	CASSLLAGDQETQYF	TGTGCCAGTAGTCTACTAGCGGGGGACCAAGAGACCCAGTACTTC
TRBV18	TRBD1	TRBJ2-1	-	CASSSLTGNNEQFF	TGTGCCAGCTCATCCTTGACAGGGAACAATGAGCAGTTCTTC
TRBV7-2	TRBD2	TRBJ2-5	-	CATETPIWGGGQETQYF	TGTGCCACCGAAACCCCAATTTGGGGCGGGGGCCAAGAGACCCAGTACTTC
TRBV30	-	TRBJ2-2	-	CAWSRGTGELFF	TGTGCCTGGAGTCGGGGAACCGGGGAGCTGTTTTTT